The 8 T cell receptor beta chains below all came from one sample that was sequenced in a study of T cells after yellow fever vaccination. Each CDR3 protein is one row after TCRdb ran MiXCR on the 5' RACE reads. The data show roughly 300,000 distinct CDR3 sequences, around 8.1% seen once. Sequenced material: PBMCs, taken about 49 days after the first yellow fever vaccination. These TCRs come from a man aged 18 to 30 who received the YFV17D yellow fever vaccine.

This clonotype was seen only a few times. The V call is TRBV12-3 or TRBV12-4, the J call TRBJ2-7, with D uncertain. V lost 6 bases, J lost 5 bases, and 14 bases lay in between. CDR3 size: 13 residues. CDR3 nucleotides: TGTGCCAGCAGCTTACCGACCCTCCACGAGCAGTACTTC. Encoded protein: CASSLPTLHEQYF.

This clonotype appeared many times. The rearrangement joins TRBV12-3 or TRBV12-4 to TRBJ1-2, with D tentatively TRBD1 (6 bases). The CDR3 extends over 15 amino acids. The V end lost 5 bases, the J end lost 1 base, and 14 bases lay between the germline ends. The CDR3 here is CASSPRTALNYGYTF. The CDR3 DNA is TGTGCCAGCAGTCCTCGGACAGCTCTTAACTATGGCTACACCTTC.

The V call is TRBV20-1, the J call TRBJ1-2, with TRBD1 matching 8 bases. The germline V gene has CDR1 DFQATT and CDR2 SNEGSKA (reference sequence). The CDR3 sequence is 11 residues long. V lost 4 bases and J lost 7; bases outside the gene matches: 2. The chain's CDR3 is CSATTGGGYTF. CDR3 DNA: TGCAGTGCTACCACAGGGGGTGGCTACACCTTC.

The genes are TRBV6-1 and TRBJ2-7; D unresolved. Trimming removed 5 bases at V and 4 bases at J, with 15 bases between. The CDR3 contains 14 residues. Germline CDR1 is MNHNS and CDR2 is SASEGT. Here the CDR3 reads CASSQGIQRYEQYF. The CDR3, as DNA: TGTGCCAGCAGTCAAGGGATACAGAGGTACGAGCAGTACTTC.

This rearrangement joins TRBV6-4 to TRBJ2-1; D assignment may be TRBD1 or TRBD2 (5 bases each). This CDR3 has 15 amino acids. V lost 5 bases and J lost 0, with 11 bases in between. Germline values: CDR1 MRHNA, CDR2 SNTAGT. The CDR3 is CASSTGPSSYNEQFF. As DNA, the CDR3 is TGTGCCAGCAGTACGGGACCCAGCTCCTACAATGAGCAGTTCTTC.

This clonotype was seen at least ten times. The gene calls are TRBV29-1 and TRBJ1-4; no clear D gene. Germline V gene data show CDR1 as SQVTM and CDR2 as ANQGSEA. There are 13 residues in the CDR3. V lost 7 bases and J lost 7, with 16 bases in between. The CDR3 sequence is CSACEPLGEKLFF. CDR3 DNA sequence: TGCAGCGCCTGCGAACCTTTGGGTGAAAAACTGTTTTTT.

This clonotype came up a few times. The chain carries TRBV7-2 and TRBJ2-1; 15 bases align to TRBD2. The CDR3 runs 16 residues. Trimming took 5 bases from V and 7 from J; bases not matched to a gene: 6. Germline lookup yields CDR1 SGHTA and CDR2 FQGNSA. This CDR3 reads CASSTRTSGGANEQFF. In nucleotides, the CDR3 is TGTGCCAGCAGCACCCGGACTAGCGGGGGGGCAAATGAGCAGTTCTTC. The full variable domain, completed using reference TRBV7-2 and TRBJ2-1, is GAGVSQSPSNKVTEKGKDVELRCDPISGHTALYWYRQSLGQGLEFLIYFQGNSAPDKSGLPSDRFSAERTGGSVSTLTIQRTQQEDSAVYLCASSTRTSGGANEQFFGPGTRLTVL.

V is TRBV29-1 and J is TRBJ2-1; a weak D match, TRBD2 (6 bases). The germline V and J ends were trimmed by 0 bases and 4 bases, with 13 bases remaining between them. Germline V lookup: CDR1 SQVTM, CDR2 ANQGSEA. The CDR3 has 15 residues. The CDR3 sequence is CSVEDLGAGYNEQFF. The CDR3 nucleotides read TGCAGCGTTGAAGATCTTGGGGCGGGGTACAATGAGCAGTTCTTC.